Presented here are 22 T cell receptor beta chains from one specimen sequenced in a study of blood T cell repertoires in COVID-19. Some clones are missing from TCRdb's copy, which holds only in-frame ones; the method was immunoSEQ multiplex PCR. The sample includes around 200,000 clones, about nine tenths of them seen just once. The sample consisted of peripheral blood. These receptors were collected from a man younger than 35 with active or convalescent COVID-19.

The chain links TRBV5-5 to TRBJ1-2; maybe TRBD1 (5 bases). Between the trimmed V and J ends, which lost 0 bases and 4 bases, there was a span of 13 bases. CDR1 is SGHKS, CDR2 YYEKEE, per germline (reference sequence). There are 15 residues in the CDR3. CDR3 in amino acids: CASSLADVTVYGYTF. The CDR3, as DNA: TGTGCCAGCAGCTTGGCCGATGTGACAGTCTATGGCTACACCTTC.

The V call is TRBV6-6, the J call TRBJ2-2, with no clear D. This CDR3 is 12 amino acids long. The V end lost 6 bases, the J end lost 3 bases, and 5 bases lay between the germline ends. Germline V CDR1 and CDR2: MNHNY, SVGAGI (reference sequence). The CDR3 is CASRTDTGELFF. Here the CDR3 DNA reads TGTGCCAGCAGGACTGACACCGGGGAGCTGTTTTTT.

CDR3 region: CASSLWGRLYEQYF. The CDR3 nucleotides are TGTGCCAGCAGTTTATGGGGCAGGCTCTACGAGCAGTACTTC. This chain links TRBV27 with TRBJ2-7; maybe TRBD1 (5 bases). The CDR3 consists of 14 residues. V shed 1 base and J shed 3 bases, with 10 bases lying between them. Germline loops: CDR1 MNHEY, CDR2 SMNVEV (reference sequence).

The chain combines TRBV4-2 with TRBJ2-2, with a weak D call TRBD1 (5 bases). V was pared by 0 bases and J by 0 bases, with 5 bases between. Per the germline V gene, CDR1 is LGHNA and CDR2 is YNFKEQ. The CDR3 spans 15 residues. As DNA, the CDR3 is TGTGCCAGCAGCCAAGAGACAGCGAACACCGGGGAGCTGTTTTTT. Translated, it gives CASSQETANTGELFF.

The V and J genes are TRBV7-2 and TRBJ1-2; D gene unclear. The CDR3 is 13 residues long. CDR1 is SGHTA, CDR2 FQGNSA, per germline. Trimming removed 2 bases at V and 4 bases at J, with 8 bases between. The CDR3 sequence is CASSLYGVYGYTF. For the CDR3, the DNA is TGTGCCAGCAGCTTATACGGGGTCTATGGCTACACCTTC.

The chain uses TRBV2 and TRBJ1-6; no firm D call. The CDR3 has 12 residues. Germline V lookup: CDR1 SNHLY, CDR2 FYNNEI. V lost 11 bases, J lost 7 bases, and 12 bases lay in between. The chain's CDR3 is CAGGVLNSPLHF. For the CDR3, the DNA is TGTGCCGGCGGGGTCTTAAATTCACCCCTCCACTTT.

The chain carries TRBV13 and TRBJ1-4; perhaps TRBD1 as D (6 bases). The CDR3 is 15 amino acids. The germline V and J ends were trimmed by 5 bases and 6 bases, with 16 bases remaining between them. CDR1 and CDR2 (germline): PRHDT, FYEKMQ (reference sequence). The CDR3 is CASSNWGRGDEKLFF. The CDR3 bases are TGTGCCAGCAGCAATTGGGGCAGGGGCGATGAAAAACTGTTTTTT.

V is TRBV15 and J is TRBJ2-5, with 11 bases matching TRBD2. The germline V gene encodes CDR1 LNHNV and CDR2 YYDKDF (reference sequence). V shed 7 bases and J 5 bases; nucleotides not matched to a gene: 12. The CDR3 is made up of 16 amino acids. CDR3 in amino acids: CATTPFDSGGEETQYF. The CDR3 region has the DNA TGTGCCACCACCCCTTTTGATAGCGGGGGGGAGGAGACCCAGTACTTC.

The V and J genes are TRBV4-1 and TRBJ2-5; 7 bases are shared with TRBD2. The CDR3 runs 13 residues. Germline-derived CDR1 and CDR2 are MGHRA and YSYEKL. Trimming at V came to 3 bases and at J to 5 bases, leaving 3 bases not matched to a gene. As DNA, the CDR3 is TGCGCCAGCAGCCAGGCGGGAGAGGAGACCCAGTACTTC. Its protein is CASSQAGEETQYF.

The V gene is TRBV5-4, the J gene TRBJ2-1, with 10 bases identical to TRBD1. V was clipped by 5 bases and J by 5 bases; unmatched bases: 7. Germline V lookup: CDR1 SGHNT, CDR2 YYREEE (reference sequence). CDR3 size: 15 residues. This CDR3 reads CASRRDRGIHNEQFF. The CDR3 DNA is TGTGCCAGCAGAAGGGACAGGGGAATCCACAATGAGCAGTTCTTC.

In this sample, this clone turned up a few times. This chain uses TRBV27 with TRBJ1-1; D unclear. In germline, CDR1 is MNHEY, CDR2 SMNVEV (reference sequence). This CDR3 comprises 13 residues. The ends were cut back, 3 bases at V and 1 base at J, with 6 bases in the middle. The CDR3 DNA follows: TGTGCCAGCAGTTTGAGGGAGAACACTGAAGCTTTCTTT. This sequence encodes CASSLRENTEAFF.

The chain recombines TRBV28 with TRBJ2-3; no firm D call. CDR3 length: 12 residues. From germline, CDR1 is MDHEN and CDR2 SYDVKM. V was pared by 5 bases and J by 7 bases, with 10 bases between. This chain's CDR3 is CASSLNSHTQYF. CDR3 bases: TGTGCCAGCAGTCTGAATAGCCATACGCAGTATTTT.

The chain has TRBV9 and TRBJ1-1; no definite D call. The CDR3 runs 14 residues. Germline V gene data show CDR1 as SGDLS and CDR2 as YYNGEE. Between the trimmed V and J ends, which lost 7 bases and 2 bases, there was a span of 15 bases. CDR3: CASGGGSINTEAFF. For the CDR3, the DNA is TGTGCCAGCGGTGGAGGCAGCATTAACACTGAAGCTTTCTTT.

This sequence joins TRBV6-5 and TRBJ1-1; D is perhaps TRBD1 (6 bases). Germline loops: CDR1 MNHEY, CDR2 SVGAGI. V was pared by 6 bases and J by 6 bases, with 20 bases between. The CDR3 length is 15 residues. The CDR3 nucleotides are TGTGCCAGCAGGGAGACCTTTACAGGGAAACCTGAAGCTTTCTTT. It encodes CASRETFTGKPEAFF.

A remark on this clone: Compared with germline, one end of the junction differs, possibly owing to a read error. The gene calls are TRBV30 and TRBJ1-3; D remains unclear. Germline V gives CDR1 GTSNPN, CDR2 SVGIG (reference sequence). The CDR3 length is 14 residues. CDR3 amino acids: CAWSVPGVGSTIYF. The CDR3 DNA is TGTGCCTGGAGTGTACCGGGAGTTGGAAGCACCATATATTTT.

The CDR3 region has the DNA TGTGCCAGCAGTTACTCGATAAAGCCTTACGAGCAGTACTTC. Its translation is CASSYSIKPYEQYF. V usage is TRBV6-2 or TRBV6-3 and J usage is TRBJ2-7; D remains unclear. The CDR3 runs to 14 residues. Germline CDR1 and CDR2: MNHEY and SVGEGT. V was pared by 0 bases and J by 4 bases, with 10 bases between.

The chain is built from TRBV6-6 and TRBJ2-3; D not certain. With 2 bases removed from V and 0 bases from J, the gap between germline ends came to 9 bases. The CDR3 runs 15 residues. Per the germline V gene, CDR1 is MNHNY and CDR2 is SVGAGI (reference sequence). CDR3 nucleotides: TGTGCCAGCAGTTACGCTAGGCCCAGCACAGATACGCAGTATTTT. It translates to CASSYARPSTDTQYF.

The chain combines TRBV7-2 with TRBJ1-2, with unresolved D. V was cut by 1 base and J by 2 bases, with 11 bases left in between. This CDR3 comprises 15 residues. Germline V gene data show CDR1 as SGHTA and CDR2 as FQGNSA. DNA for the CDR3: TGTGCCAGCAGCTTAGTCACGGGATTGAACTATGGCTACACCTTC. Translation gives CASSLVTGLNYGYTF.

This sequence joins TRBV27 and TRBJ2-5; 14 bases agree with TRBD2. Germline lookup yields CDR1 MNHEY and CDR2 SMNVEV (reference sequence). V dropped 5 bases and J dropped 5; count of bases not matched to a gene: 10. CDR3 length: 17 residues. CDR3 residues: CASSPLTSGRAWETQYF. As DNA, the CDR3 is TGTGCCAGCAGTCCCCTGACTAGCGGGAGGGCCTGGGAGACCCAGTACTTC.

The chain joins TRBV6-5 to TRBJ2-2; D remains unclear. The germline V gene encodes CDR1 MNHEY and CDR2 SVGAGI. The germline V and J ends were trimmed by 6 bases and 5 bases, with 4 bases remaining between them. This CDR3 region has 11 residues. CDR3 nucleotides: TGTGCCAGCAGGAGGACCGGGGAGCTGTTTTTT. It encodes CASRRTGELFF.

In the case of this clone: Other DNA sequences in this specimen translate into the identical CDR3. The CDR3 DNA is TGTGCCAGCAGCTCCGGGGGTGGCTACACCTTC. It encodes CASSSGGGYTF. The chain joins TRBV12-3 or TRBV12-4 to TRBJ1-2; possibly TRBD1 for D (5 bases). Between the trimmed V and J ends, which lost 6 bases and 7 bases, there was a span of 9 bases. The CDR3 covers 11 residues.

The V and J genes are TRBV6-1 and TRBJ2-7; TRBD2 agrees at 9 bases. Germline V gives CDR1 MNHNS, CDR2 SASEGT. The CDR3 runs to 15 residues. Trimming cost V 2 bases and J 5 bases; bases outside gene matches: 7. This CDR3 reads CASSESSSGSDEQYF. The CDR3 coding sequence is TGTGCCAGCAGTGAATCAAGTAGCGGGAGCGACGAGCAGTACTTC.